This T cell receptor (beta chain) is drawn from a study of blood T cell repertoires in COVID-19. The wider study: Sites in the United States, Italy and Spain provided acute and convalescent COVID-19 samples.

Each participant's cohort was designated according to participant-reported clinical history. Germline V CDR1 and CDR2: SGHDT, YYEEEE. The ends were cut back, 5 bases at V and 5 bases at J, with 16 bases in the middle. CDR3 length: 14 residues. Under the authors' procedure: Estimation of nucleated cell counts relied on the amplification of reference gene primers. Generated by immunoSEQ multiplex PCR, the TCRdb table keeps only in-frame clones and is missing some. V and J calls and clone size come straight from that table; D and trimming were deduced from the DNA. The sample records about 230,000 clones, about 90% being singletons.

The receptor's source is a woman between 25 and 40 years old with acute COVID-19. Material for sequencing was PBMCs or T cells enriched from blood (not recorded which). This chain links TRBV5-6 with TRBJ1-1, with D tentatively TRBD1 (6 bases). The CDR3 nucleotides read TGTGCCAGCAGTTCTCTCGGGGGGCAGACTGAAGCTTTCTTT. It yields the protein CASSSLGGQTEAFF.